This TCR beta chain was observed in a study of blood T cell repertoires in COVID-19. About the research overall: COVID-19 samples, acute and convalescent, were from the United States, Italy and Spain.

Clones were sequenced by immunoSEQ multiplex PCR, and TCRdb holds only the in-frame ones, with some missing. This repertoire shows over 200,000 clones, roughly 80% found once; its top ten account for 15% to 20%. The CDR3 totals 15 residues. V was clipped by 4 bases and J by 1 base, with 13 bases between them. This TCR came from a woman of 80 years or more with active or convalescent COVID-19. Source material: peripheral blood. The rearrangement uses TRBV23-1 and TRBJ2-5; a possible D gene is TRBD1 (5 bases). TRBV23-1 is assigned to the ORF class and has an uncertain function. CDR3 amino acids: CASSRRLGPQETQYF. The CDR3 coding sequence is TGCGCCAGCAGTCGCCGCTTGGGGCCCCAAGAGACCCAGTACTTC.